This T cell receptor (beta chain) was identified during a study of blood T cell repertoires in COVID-19. The wider study: Samples of COVID-19 (acute and convalescent) were obtained from the United States, Italy and Spain.

Libraries were prepared by immunoSEQ multiplex PCR; TCRdb keeps only in-frame clonotypes and omits some of them. Seen here are roughly 250,000 clones, 80% to 90% observed once, and the top ten hold roughly 2.5%. The clonotype comes from a woman in her late teens or twenties who had recovered from COVID-19. Material for sequencing was PBMCs or T cells enriched from blood (not recorded which).

The CDR3 DNA follows: TGTGCCAGCAGCTTAGAAATCAACGGGGTCTACGAGCAGTACTTC. Encoded protein: CASSLEINGVYEQYF. This chain connects TRBV5-6 to TRBJ2-7; a weak D match, TRBD2 (5 bases). Trimming cost V 2 bases and J 3 bases, with 15 bases left between them. The CDR3 consists of 15 residues. The V gene's germline CDR1 is SGHDT and CDR2 YYEEEE.